This T cell receptor (beta chain) emerged from a study of shared clonotypes between healthy human individuals. Findings and caveats of the study: Only blood underwent sampling, and tissue repertoires likely differ.

TCRdb's table, derived via immunoSEQ multiplex PCR, lists solely in-frame clones and lacks some. The data hold about 1.5 million clones, with 95% to 99% observed a single time. Germline V gene sequence: CDR1 SGDLS, CDR2 YYNGEE. V was pared by 0 bases and J by 4 bases, with 10 bases of the junction left unmatched. This CDR3 region has 17 residues. Comments on this clone: As yet, its antigen is unknown.

The specimen sequenced was naive CD4+ T cells sorted from blood. Subset in this sample: CD45RA+ positively selected. The TCR originated in a man aged 25-40 years in good health. The chain recombines TRBV9 with TRBJ2-1; 7 bases match TRBD2. This CDR3 reads CASSVDSGASAYNEQFF. As DNA, the CDR3 is TGTGCCAGCAGCGTAGACAGCGGGGCTAGCGCGTACAATGAGCAGTTCTTC.